This T cell receptor beta chain was sequenced in a study of T cell clonotyping in hematopoietic cell transplantation. Study-level findings and limits: After transplant, recipient diversity fell while pathologically expanded clonotypes grew through day 180. Higher Inverse Simpson Index values in graft donor and pretransplant recipient predicted broader posttransplant TCR diversity.

In germline, CDR1 is SGHTA, CDR2 FQGNSA. The CDR3 runs to 14 residues. V lost 5 bases, J lost 0 bases, and 2 bases stayed unmatched. As regards this clone: Its target is not known.

Method: immunoSEQ multiplex PCR; TCRdb's copy keeps in-frame clones and lacks some. Here the sample spans some 4,400 clones, about 76% being singletons. This material consisted of peripheral blood mononuclear cells, taken 100 days after allogeneic stem cell transplant. This chain joins TRBV7-2 and TRBJ1-2; TRBD1 matches 8 bases. The source of this sequence is a female patient between 50 and 60 years old who had an allogeneic stem cell transplant from an unrelated donor, so the T cells may come from the graft donor. Some clones in this sample may be carry-over from other donors' samples. The CDR3 protein is CASSQQGANYGYTF. The CDR3 DNA follows: TGTGCCAGCAGCCAACAGGGGGCTAACTATGGCTACACCTTC.